Below, one TCR beta chain is given with its context. The antigen is undetermined. These data originate in a study of metastatic and nonmetastatic thyroid tumors. Study details: Repertoires of blood and of tissue (tumor or nodule) from malignant and benign thyroid patients were compared. Whole-study findings and limits: Benign nodules were reported to have significantly lower TCR beta diversity than malignant thyroid tumors, in blood and tumor.

CDR3 size: 13 residues. The germline CDR1 and CDR2 sequences are SQVTM and ANQGSEA. V shed 2 bases and J shed 2 bases, with 9 bases lying between them. Treatment of any kind had been given to no patient before thyroid surgery. Per the authors' pipeline: The authors used CDR3 differences across clinicopathological groups to build a distant-metastasis classifier for papillary thyroid cancer. TCRdb re-called the PCR reads with MiXCR. It is TCRdb's table, rather than the study itself, that gives the V and J calls and clone size. Of about 38,000 clones in the sample, around 43% were seen once. J is TRBJ1-2 and V is TRBV29-1; no clear D gene. This clonotype was sampled from a male donor with papillary thyroid cancer or a benign thyroid nodule (not recorded which). Some clones in this sample may be carry-over from other donors' samples. Material for sequencing was tumor tissue. The CDR3 spells CSVELQLNYGYTF. Here the CDR3 DNA reads TGCAGCGTTGAATTACAGTTGAACTATGGCTACACCTTC.